The 25 T cell receptor beta chains given below trace back to one sample, sequenced in a study of OX40 agonist ivuxolimab in advanced cancers. Data came from immunoSEQ multiplex PCR; TCRdb stores just in-frame clones and leaves some out. The data contain about 100,000 clones, 90% of them singletons. The material was CD4+ or CD8+ T cells sorted from blood, obtained in a trial of the OX40 agonist ivuxolimab. The receptors were sampled from an adult with an advanced solid tumor such as melanoma, head and neck, liver or kidney cancer.

The rearrangement uses TRBV30 and TRBJ2-5; D is unclear. Trimming left V 0 bases short and J 7 bases short, with 6 bases between. The germline V gene encodes CDR1 GTSNPN and CDR2 SVGIG (reference sequence). This CDR3 comprises 11 residues. The DNA of the CDR3 is TGTGCCTGGAGTGTGCACGGGACCCAGTACTTC. Its protein is CAWSVHGTQYF.

This clone was observed a single time. The chain couples TRBV10-3 to TRBJ2-3; TRBD2 might be the D (6 bases). Germline V gene data show CDR1 as ENHRY and CDR2 as SYGVKD. With 3 bases removed from V and 0 bases from J, the gap between germline ends came to 13 bases. The CDR3 is 16 amino acids. The CDR3 spells CAISEPGTPSTDTQYF. For the CDR3, the DNA is TGTGCCATCAGTGAACCCGGGACTCCTAGCACAGATACGCAGTATTTT.

This sequence joins TRBV5-4 and TRBJ2-6; D is unresolved. V was cut by 0 bases and J by 1 base, with 8 bases left in between. This CDR3 is 16 amino acids long. Germline CDR1 SGHNT, CDR2 YYREEE (reference sequence). Here the CDR3 reads CASSLAGGSGANVLTF. In nucleotides, the CDR3 is TGTGCCAGCAGCTTGGCCGGTGGTTCTGGGGCCAACGTCCTGACTTTC. Complete variable domain (other parts from reference TRBV5-4 and TRBJ2-6): ETGVTQSPTHLIKTRGQQVTLRCSSQSGHNTVSWYQQALGQGPQFIFQYYREEENGRGNFPPRFSGLQFPNYSSELNVNALELDDSALYLCASSLAGGSGANVLTFGAGSRLTVL.

The gene calls are TRBV7-9 and TRBJ2-3; D is unclear. V was cut by 4 bases and J by 4 bases, with 15 bases left in between. Germline V gene lookup returns CDR1 SEHNR and CDR2 FQNEAQ (reference sequence). This CDR3 has 15 amino acids. The CDR3 DNA sequence: TGTGCCAGCAGCTGGTTTTCAGGAATGGCAGATACGCAGTATTTT. It encodes CASSWFSGMADTQYF.

V and J are TRBV28 and TRBJ2-5; D tentatively reads TRBD1 or TRBD2 (5 bases each). V dropped 7 bases and J dropped 4 bases, with 13 bases sitting between them. Germline values: CDR1 MDHEN, CDR2 SYDVKM. The CDR3 covers 13 residues. The CDR3 DNA reads as TGTGCCAGCAATTCCGGGACGGTAGAGACCCAGTACTTC. Translation: CASNSGTVETQYF.

The chain has TRBV2 and TRBJ2-3; the match to TRBD1 covers 8 bases. Germline CDR1 and CDR2: SNHLY and FYNNEI. J gave up 5 bases and V 2 bases, and 9 bases lay outside the gene matches. The CDR3 extends over 16 amino acids. Written as DNA, the CDR3 is TGTGCCAGCAGTGAACGGGCAGGGGGCGCGATAGATACGCAGTATTTT. Residues: CASSERAGGAIDTQYF.

The V call is TRBV6-6, the J call TRBJ2-1; 9 nucleotides match TRBD2. Looked up from germline, CDR1 is MNHNY and CDR2 is SVGAGI (reference sequence). There are 14 residues in the CDR3. The ends lost 6 bases at V and 0 bases at J; junction bases unmatched: 0. CDR3 nucleotides: TGTGCCAGCAGGACTAGCGGCTCCTACAATGAGCAGTTCTTC. Its protein product is CASRTSGSYNEQFF.

The chain joins TRBV2 to TRBJ2-3; 12 positions agree with TRBD2. This CDR3 spans 14 amino acids. Germline trimming cut 11 bases from V and 6 bases from J; bases unmatched to any gene: 9. Germline assignment: CDR1 SNHLY and CDR2 FYNNEI. Here the CDR3 DNA reads TGTGCCGCCCACCCCGGGACTAGCGGGGATACGCAGTATTTT. Its translation: CAAHPGTSGDTQYF.

V gene TRBV19 combines with J gene TRBJ1-5, with D possibly matching TRBD1 (5 bases). Germline V CDR1 and CDR2: LNHDA, SQIVND (reference sequence). The V and J ends lost 3 bases and 9 bases respectively, with 12 bases between them. The CDR3 has 13 amino acids. In DNA form, the CDR3 reads TGTGCCAGTAGTATCGGCCCGGGGCGGCCCCAGCATTTT. It specifies CASSIGPGRPQHF.

The chain joins TRBV27 to TRBJ1-1; 7 positions match TRBD1. Trimming at V came to 4 bases and at J to 1 base, leaving 3 bases not matched to a gene. CDR3 length equals 14 residues. The germline V gene has CDR1 MNHEY and CDR2 SMNVEV (reference sequence). CDR3: CASSYRGSNTEAFF. The CDR3 DNA reads TGTGCCAGCAGTTACAGGGGATCGAACACTGAAGCTTTCTTT.

This sequence joins TRBV6-6 and TRBJ2-2, with 9 bases matching TRBD2. The CDR3 contains 16 residues. CDR1 is MNHNY, CDR2 SVGAGI, per germline (reference sequence). V lost 5 bases and J lost 7; bases outside the gene matches: 11. CDR3: CASSTFSGRGIGELFF. DNA for the CDR3: TGTGCCAGCAGTACCTTTAGCGGGAGAGGGATCGGGGAGCTGTTTTTT.

The chain is built from TRBV7-8 and TRBJ2-7, with D perhaps being TRBD1 or TRBD2 (5 bases each). CDR1 and CDR2 from the germline V gene are SGHVS and FQNEAQ. The V end was cut by 5 bases, the J end by 4 bases, with 18 bases between. This CDR3 contains 15 residues. DNA for the CDR3: TGTGCCAGCAGCCCGGCGTCGAGGGGCCAGTACGAGCAGTACTTC. This gives the protein CASSPASRGQYEQYF.

V is TRBV19 and J is TRBJ1-5; D unresolved. Germline V CDR1 and CDR2: LNHDA, SQIVND (reference sequence). The length of the CDR3 is 11 residues. Trimming removed 6 bases at V and 6 bases at J, with 6 bases between. The CDR3 is CASRDCQPQHF. CDR3 sequence (DNA): TGTGCCAGTAGAGACTGTCAGCCCCAGCATTTT.

The rearrangement uses TRBV2 and TRBJ2-7, with no clear D. Germline loops: CDR1 SNHLY, CDR2 FYNNEI. This CDR3 is 13 amino acids long. V was shortened by 5 bases and J by 3 bases, with 11 bases between the two germline ends. The DNA of the CDR3 is TGTGCCAGCAGTTCGCGGCCCTTCTACGAGCAGTACTTC. It is translated as CASSSRPFYEQYF.

V and J are TRBV11-2 and TRBJ2-6, with D unresolved. V was cut by 3 bases and J by 1 base, with 16 bases left in between. The germline gives CDR1 SGHAT, CDR2 FQNNGV. The CDR3 loop spans 18 amino acids. This CDR3 is CASSLGFSGLSGANVLTF. CDR3 coding DNA: TGTGCCAGCAGCTTGGGGTTTAGTGGGCTGTCTGGGGCCAACGTCCTGACTTTC.

The chain employs TRBV5-1 and TRBJ2-1; D ambiguous. The CDR3 totals 15 residues. Germline CDR1 and CDR2: SGHRS and YFSETQ. V lost 1 base and J lost 0, with 8 bases in between. Here the CDR3 reads CASSLSDGSYNEQFF. CDR3 bases: TGCGCCAGCAGCTTGTCGGACGGCTCCTACAATGAGCAGTTCTTC.

The chain's CDR3 is CAISDQGYEQYF. Written as DNA, the CDR3 is TGTGCCATCAGTGACCAGGGCTACGAGCAGTACTTC. J is TRBJ2-7 and V is TRBV10-3; the D gene is possibly TRBD1 (5 bases). There are 12 residues in the CDR3. Germline assignment: CDR1 ENHRY and CDR2 SYGVKD. V dropped 3 bases and J dropped 3 bases, with 6 bases sitting between them.

The V and J genes are TRBV5-1 and TRBJ2-1; 10 positions match TRBD2. The CDR3 runs 15 residues. In germline, CDR1 is SGHRS, CDR2 YFSETQ. Trimming cost V 5 bases and J 4 bases; bases outside gene matches: 6. Here the CDR3 reads CASRLLAGRYNEQFF. The DNA of the CDR3 is TGCGCCAGCAGGTTACTAGCGGGGCGATACAATGAGCAGTTCTTC.

V gene TRBV28 combines with J gene TRBJ1-2; D is uncertain. The CDR3 loop spans 17 amino acids. V lost 5 bases, J lost 1 base, and 20 bases lay in between. Germline V gene lookup returns CDR1 MDHEN and CDR2 SYDVKM. CDR3 sequence reads: CASSRVSYNANNYGYTF. The CDR3 DNA reads TGTGCCAGCAGTCGTGTAAGCTATAACGCGAATAACTATGGCTACACCTTC.

The chain is built from TRBV7-9 and TRBJ2-5; maybe TRBD2 (5 bases). V lost 8 bases and J 2 bases, leaving 12 bases between the germline ends. The CDR3 is 13 amino acids. Per germline, CDR1 SEHNR and CDR2 FQNEAQ (reference sequence). The CDR3 spells CASSLRDQETQYF. Here the CDR3 DNA reads TGTGCCAGCTCGCTCCGGGATCAAGAGACCCAGTACTTC.

V is TRBV28 and J is TRBJ2-7; D gene unclear. Germline V lookup: CDR1 MDHEN, CDR2 SYDVKM. The V end lost 1 base, the J end lost 2 bases, and 9 bases lay between the germline ends. CDR3 length: 14 amino acids. The CDR3 DNA reads as TGTGCCAGCAGTTTATTTGGCGGAACCTACGAGCAGTACTTC. Translated, it gives CASSLFGGTYEQYF.

The genes are TRBV19 and TRBJ1-3, with D unresolved. Germline CDR1 reads LNHDA; CDR2 reads SQIVND (reference sequence). The CDR3 covers 16 residues. Trimming left V 6 bases short and J 1 base short, with 16 bases between. CDR3 amino acids: CASRAAGRSSGNTIYF. CDR3 bases: TGTGCCAGTAGGGCCGCAGGACGGTCTTCTGGAAACACCATATATTTT.

V and J are TRBV7-9 and TRBJ2-5; D call uncertain. Germline CDR1 and CDR2: SEHNR and FQNEAQ (reference sequence). The ends were cut back, 1 base at V and 0 bases at J, with 6 bases in the middle. The CDR3 contains 14 residues. CDR3 bases: TGTGCCAGCAGCTTAGGTCGAAACCAAGAGACCCAGTACTTC. Its translation is CASSLGRNQETQYF.

The rearrangement joins TRBV11-2 to TRBJ2-3; TRBD2 matches 7 bases. This CDR3 contains 17 residues. Germline V gene lookup returns CDR1 SGHAT and CDR2 FQNNGV. With 1 base clipped from V and 2 bases from J, the junction kept 9 bases outside the gene matches. CDR3 nucleotide sequence: TGTGCCAGCAGCTTAGTTAGGAGGGAGGGGTCCACAGATACGCAGTATTTT. Translating gives CASSLVRREGSTDTQYF.

The chain is built from TRBV9 and TRBJ2-7; 11 positions agree with TRBD2. The germline V gene encodes CDR1 SGDLS and CDR2 YYNGEE. The CDR3 runs 20 residues. J gave up 2 bases and V 5 bases, and 21 bases lay outside the gene matches. This chain's CDR3 is CASRVILRATSGTSAYEQYF. CDR3 bases: TGTGCCAGCAGAGTTATTCTTAGAGCGACTAGCGGGACTTCAGCCTACGAGCAGTACTTC.